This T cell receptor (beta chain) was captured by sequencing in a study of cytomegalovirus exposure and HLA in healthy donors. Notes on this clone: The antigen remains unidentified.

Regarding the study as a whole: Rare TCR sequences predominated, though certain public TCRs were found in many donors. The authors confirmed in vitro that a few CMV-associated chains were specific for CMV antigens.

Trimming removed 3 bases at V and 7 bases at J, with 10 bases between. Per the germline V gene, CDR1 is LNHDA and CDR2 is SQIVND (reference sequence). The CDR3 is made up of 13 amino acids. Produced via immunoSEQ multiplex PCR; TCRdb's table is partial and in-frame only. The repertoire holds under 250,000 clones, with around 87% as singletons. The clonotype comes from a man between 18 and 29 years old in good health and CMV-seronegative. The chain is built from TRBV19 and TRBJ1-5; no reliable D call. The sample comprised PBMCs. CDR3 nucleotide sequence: TGTGCCAGTAGTATGGAGTTACCACAGCCCCAGCATTTT. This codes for CASSMELPQPQHF.